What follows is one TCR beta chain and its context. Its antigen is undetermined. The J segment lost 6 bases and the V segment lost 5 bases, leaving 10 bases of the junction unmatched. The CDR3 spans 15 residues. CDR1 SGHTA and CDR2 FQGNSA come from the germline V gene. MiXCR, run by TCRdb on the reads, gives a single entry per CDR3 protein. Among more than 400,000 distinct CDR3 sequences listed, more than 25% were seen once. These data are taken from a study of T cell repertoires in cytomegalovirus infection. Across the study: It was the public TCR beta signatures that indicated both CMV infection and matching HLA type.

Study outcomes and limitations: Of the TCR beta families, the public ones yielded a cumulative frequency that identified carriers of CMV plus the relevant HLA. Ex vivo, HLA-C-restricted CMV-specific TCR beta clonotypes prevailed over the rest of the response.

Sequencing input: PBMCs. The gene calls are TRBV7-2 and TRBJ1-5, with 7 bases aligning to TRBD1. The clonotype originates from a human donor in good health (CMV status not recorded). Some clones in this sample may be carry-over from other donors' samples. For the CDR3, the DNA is TGTGCCAGCAGCCCGCAGGGGGGGGGGAGTCAGCCCCAGCATTTT. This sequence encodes CASSPQGGGSQPQHF.